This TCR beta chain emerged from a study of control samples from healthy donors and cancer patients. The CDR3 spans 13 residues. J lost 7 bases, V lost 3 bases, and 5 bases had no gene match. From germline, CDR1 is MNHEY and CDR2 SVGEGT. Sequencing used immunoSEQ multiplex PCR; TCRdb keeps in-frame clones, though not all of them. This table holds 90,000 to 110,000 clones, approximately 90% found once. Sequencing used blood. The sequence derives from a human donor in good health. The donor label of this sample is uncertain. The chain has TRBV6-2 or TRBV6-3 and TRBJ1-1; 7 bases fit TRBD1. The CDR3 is CASSYSGTDEAFF. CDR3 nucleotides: TGTGCCAGCAGTTATTCGGGGACAGATGAAGCTTTCTTT.